This T cell receptor (beta chain) was identified during a study of T cells after yellow fever vaccination. The V end was cut by 4 bases, the J end by 0 bases, with 4 bases between. The CDR3 sequence is 13 residues long. TCRdb redid the calling of the 5' RACE reads with MiXCR, one entry per CDR3 protein. The sample holds some 300,000 distinct CDR3 sequences, around 10% seen once. This clonotype originated in a man aged 18 to 30 who received the YFV17D yellow fever vaccine. The genes are TRBV12-3 or TRBV12-4 and TRBJ1-5; D not resolved. The material was CD4+ T cells sorted from PBMCs, obtained 45 days after the yellow fever booster vaccination. The CDR3 DNA sequence: TGTGCCAGCAGTTCCAATAGCAATCAGCCCCAGCATTTT. Its translation is CASSSNSNQPQHF.